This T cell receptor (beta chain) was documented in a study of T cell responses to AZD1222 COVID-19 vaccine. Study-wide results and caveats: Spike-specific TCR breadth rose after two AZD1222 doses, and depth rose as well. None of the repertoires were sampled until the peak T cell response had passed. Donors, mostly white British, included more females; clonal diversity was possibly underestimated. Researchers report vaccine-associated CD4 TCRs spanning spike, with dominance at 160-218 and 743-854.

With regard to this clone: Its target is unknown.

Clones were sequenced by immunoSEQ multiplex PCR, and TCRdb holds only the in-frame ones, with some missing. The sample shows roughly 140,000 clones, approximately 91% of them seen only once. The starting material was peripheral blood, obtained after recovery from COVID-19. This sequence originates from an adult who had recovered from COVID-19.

DNA for the CDR3: TGTGCCAGCAGTCGCGCCACAGGGGGGTCCTACGAGCAGTACTTC. Translated: CASSRATGGSYEQYF. The J gene is TRBJ2-7, the V gene TRBV27; TRBD1 agrees at 8 bases. V lost 5 bases and J lost 1; bases outside the gene matches: 7. The CDR3 totals 15 residues. CDR1 is MNHEY and CDR2 is SMNVEV in the germline V gene (reference sequence).